This T cell receptor (beta chain) was observed in a study of T cells in Graves' hyperthyroidism and ophthalmopathy. The patients, who ranged from 18 to 65 in age, presented with newly diagnosed hyperthyroidism lasting under 2 months. Amplified TCR beta CDR3 regions came from RNA transcripts. In the first-round RT-PCR of the TCR CDR3, the HTBI primer set was used. In TCRdb, the multiplex PCR reads were re-called with MiXCR into one record per CDR3 protein. The table has over 45,000 distinct CDR3 sequences, about half seen once. CDR3 size: 13 residues. Germline CDR1 and CDR2: KGHSH and LQKENI. As concerns this clonotype: The antigen remains unidentified. It may be a read error: a sequence one base away is much more abundant.

General observations from the study: Most clonotypes expanded in thyroid above 0.001 were likewise present in blood.

The gene calls are TRBV18 and TRBJ1-2; 10 bases agree with TRBD1. This clonotype was obtained from a woman in her fifties or sixties with Graves' hyperthyroidism. The sample comprised peripheral blood or thyroid tissue (not recorded which). CDR3 DNA sequence: TGTGCCAGCTCACCGGGACAGGGGATAGGCTTCACCTTC. It yields the protein CASSPGQGIGFTF.